This T cell receptor (beta chain) emerged from a study of identical twins. Broader study findings: When twins shared out-of-frame alpha sequences, those sequences had excess low generation probability.

TCRdb fed the 5' RACE reads into MiXCR, producing one record per CDR3 protein. This sample has 450,000 or so distinct CDR3 sequences; approximately 14% occur once, and the top ten carry 0.4% to 0.55%. Comment on this clonotype: Its antigen is currently unknown.

CDR3 length equals 16 residues. CDR1 is SGHRS and CDR2 is YFSETQ in the germline V gene. V lost 1 base and J lost 6; bases outside the gene matches: 10. The same specimen was also included in a second study, on yellow fever vaccine responses in identical twins. From that report: The T cell response to vaccination in identical twins was reportedly partly convergent and partly personalized.

The sequence came from a woman aged 18-30 years in good health. The sample was CD4+ T cells sorted from blood. The V and J genes are TRBV5-1 and TRBJ2-3, with 8 bases identical to TRBD2. CDR3 in DNA: TGCGCCAGCAGCTTGATACTAGCGGACTTAAGGGATACGCAGTATTTT. The encoded protein is CASSLILADLRDTQYF.